These 14 T cell receptor beta chains originate from one sample sequenced in a study of cytomegalovirus exposure and HLA in healthy donors. Primers for the PCR totalled 60 Vbeta and 13 Jbeta. The assay was immunoSEQ multiplex PCR, and TCRdb's table has in-frame clones only and misses some. Among under 200,000 clones listed, roughly 70% were seen once. Sequencing used PBMCs. Receptor source: a girl aged 5 to 17 in good health and CMV-seronegative.

The chain uses TRBV18 and TRBJ1-5, with a tentative D call TRBD1 (6 bases). This CDR3 region has 14 residues. Trimming removed 3 bases at V and 7 bases at J, with 13 bases between. From germline, CDR1 is KGHSH and CDR2 LQKENI. The CDR3 DNA is TGTGCCAGCTCACCCTACAGGGACGAACAGCCCCAGCATTTT. Its translation: CASSPYRDEQPQHF.

This clone was seen a few times. The CDR3 bases are TGCGCCAGCAGTGAAGGAGGGGAGCAGTTCTTC. Its protein is CASSEGGEQFF. V usage is TRBV10-1 and J usage is TRBJ2-1; D is possibly TRBD2 (6 bases). CDR1 is WNHNN, CDR2 SYGVQD, per germline (reference sequence). Between the trimmed V and J ends, which lost 3 bases and 10 bases, there was a span of 7 bases. CDR3 length equals 11 residues.

This clone was observed a handful of times. The chain is built from TRBV2 and TRBJ2-7, with 8 bases identical to TRBD1. The germline CDR1 and CDR2 sequences are SNHLY and FYNNEI. The CDR3 has 16 amino acids. J lost 2 bases, V lost 4 bases, and 10 bases had no gene match. The CDR3 loop reads CASSGRGSTGAYEQYF. The DNA for the CDR3 is TGTGCCAGCAGTGGAAGGGGGTCGACAGGGGCCTACGAGCAGTACTTC.

The chain recombines TRBV27 with TRBJ2-5; D not certain. The V end lost 3 bases, the J end lost 5 bases, and 10 bases lay between the germline ends. The CDR3 has 13 amino acids. The germline gives CDR1 MNHEY, CDR2 SMNVEV (reference sequence). DNA for the CDR3: TGTGCCAGCAGTTTTCGGGTCGGGGAGACCCAGTACTTC. Its translation: CASSFRVGETQYF.

About this clone: An end of the junction does not agree with germline; a read error may underlie this. The sample contains more than one DNA sequence encoding this CDR3. V usage is TRBV2 and J usage is TRBJ1-6; TRBD1 might be the D (5 bases). The CDR3 totals 13 residues. Looked up from germline, CDR1 is SNHLY and CDR2 is FYNNEI. The CDR3 DNA reads as TGTGCCAGCGAGGACACTAAAAATTCCCCCCTCCACTTT. This encodes CASEDTKNSPLHF.

A remark on this clone: At one end the junction does not follow the germline gene, possibly because of a read error. The chain has TRBV18 and TRBJ2-7; TRBD1 matches 8 bases. Germline-derived CDR1 and CDR2 are KGHSH and LQKENI. This CDR3 region has 14 residues. DNA for the CDR3: TGTGCCAGCTCTCCACCCCAGGGGGCGGGCGAGCAGTACTTC. Protein sequence: CASSPPQGAGEQYF.

V gene TRBV5-1 combines with J gene TRBJ1-4, with 7 bases fitting TRBD1. Unmatched junction bases numbered 10, after V lost 3 bases and J lost 5 bases. The CDR3 covers 16 residues. CDR1 SGHRS and CDR2 YFSETQ come from the germline V gene. The CDR3 protein is CASSYQYRGKNEKLFF. CDR3 nucleotide sequence: TGCGCCAGCAGCTATCAATACAGGGGAAAGAATGAAAAACTGTTTTTT.

The chain couples TRBV28 to TRBJ1-1; D might be TRBD1 (6 bases). Germline-derived CDR1 and CDR2 are MDHEN and SYDVKM. This CDR3 is 13 amino acids long. Between the trimmed V and J ends, which lost 8 bases and 0 bases, there was a span of 10 bases. CDR3 nucleotides: TGTGCCAGCGTTGGACAGTTGAACACTGAAGCTTTCTTT. Encoded protein: CASVGQLNTEAFF.

The V call is TRBV5-5, the J call TRBJ2-1, with unresolved D. CDR1 and CDR2 (germline): SGHKS, YYEKEE (reference sequence). This CDR3 contains 16 residues. V gave up 5 bases and J gave up 2 bases, with 17 bases separating them. CDR3: CASSLNFDWTYNEQFF. In DNA form, the CDR3 reads TGTGCCAGCAGTCTTAACTTCGACTGGACCTACAATGAGCAGTTCTTC.

The CDR3 is CASSSILPGQGNFEAFF. CDR3 DNA: TGTGCCAGCAGTTCTATCCTCCCGGGACAGGGGAATTTTGAAGCTTTCTTT. V gene TRBV7-8 combines with J gene TRBJ1-1; 10 positions match TRBD1. V was pared by 6 bases and J by 7 bases, with 17 bases of the junction left unmatched. The CDR3 consists of 17 residues. Per germline, CDR1 SGHVS and CDR2 FQNEAQ.

V gene TRBV2 combines with J gene TRBJ2-7, with D unclear. Germline CDR1 reads SNHLY; CDR2 reads FYNNEI. V lost 2 bases and J 3 bases, leaving 11 bases between the germline ends. CDR3 length: 14 amino acids. This CDR3 is CASSEWQEIYEQYF. CDR3 sequence (DNA): TGTGCCAGCAGTGAATGGCAGGAAATCTACGAGCAGTACTTC. Looking up the rest from reference TRBV2 and TRBJ2-7 gives the full variable domain: EPEVTQTPSHQVTQMGQEVILRCVPISNHLYFYWYRQILGQKVEFLVSFYNNEISEKSEIFDDQFSVERPDGSNFTLKIRSTKLEDSAMYFCASSEWQEIYEQYFGPGTRLTVT.

This chain uses TRBV7-9 with TRBJ2-5; 9 bases map to TRBD2. V was pared by 6 bases and J by 3 bases, with 2 bases of the junction left unmatched. Germline V gene data show CDR1 as SEHNR and CDR2 as FQNEAQ (reference sequence). This CDR3 region has 13 residues. CDR3 loop: CASRIAGEETQYF. The CDR3 DNA reads as TGTGCCAGCAGAATAGCGGGGGAAGAGACCCAGTACTTC.

This sequence joins TRBV5-1 and TRBJ2-1; 11 bases are shared with TRBD2. With 3 bases clipped from V and 2 bases from J, the junction kept 4 bases outside the gene matches. Germline assignment: CDR1 SGHRS and CDR2 YFSETQ. The CDR3 has 16 amino acids. CDR3 DNA sequence: TGCGCCAGCAGCTCCAGTAGCGGGGGGGCCTACAATGAGCAGTTCTTC. Its protein is CASSSSSGGAYNEQFF. Filled out from reference TRBV5-1 and TRBJ2-1, the complete variable domain reads KAGVTQTPRYLIKTRGQQVTLSCSPISGHRSVSWYQQTPGQGLQFLFEYFSETQRNKGNFPGRFSGRQFSNSRSEMNVSTLELGDSALYLCASSSSSGGAYNEQFFGPGTRLTVL.

V usage is TRBV19 and J usage is TRBJ1-2, with TRBD1 matching over 9 bases. This CDR3 has 15 amino acids. Germline V gene lookup returns CDR1 LNHDA and CDR2 SQIVND (reference sequence). With V trimmed by 4 bases and J by 4 bases, 7 bases remained unmatched. CDR3 coding DNA: TGTGCCAGTAGTAAGGGACAGGGCTTCGGCTATGGCTACACCTTC. Translation gives CASSKGQGFGYGYTF.